What follows are 32 T cell receptor beta chains derived from one specimen sequenced in a study of shared clonotypes between healthy human individuals. TCRdb's table, derived via immunoSEQ multiplex PCR, lists solely in-frame clones and lacks some. The sample records 470,000 or so clones, roughly 80% being singletons. The sample consisted of PBMCs. The origin of the receptors is a woman in her thirties or forties in good health. Some clones in this sample may be carry-over from other donors' samples.

This CDR3 reads CATAPYEQYF. The CDR3 coding sequence is TGTGCCACCGCCCCCTACGAGCAGTACTTC. The chain uses TRBV2 and TRBJ2-7; no clear D gene. Per germline, CDR1 SNHLY and CDR2 FYNNEI. V was clipped by 10 bases and J by 2 bases, with 6 bases between them. The CDR3 extends over 10 amino acids.

The rearrangement joins TRBV6-5 to TRBJ1-1; D may be TRBD1 (6 bases). Per the germline V gene, CDR1 is MNHEY and CDR2 is SVGAGI. This CDR3 has 15 residues. The V and J ends lost 0 bases and 3 bases respectively, with 11 bases between them. DNA of the CDR3: TGTGCCAGCAGTTACTCGGCAGGGGTGGACACTGAAGCTTTCTTT. Translating gives CASSYSAGVDTEAFF.

The V gene is TRBV11-3, the J gene TRBJ1-2; D gene uncertain. V lost 5 bases and J lost 4, with 11 bases in between. The V gene's germline CDR1 is SGHNT and CDR2 YENEEA. CDR3 size: 13 residues. This CDR3 is CASSQASGYGYTF. In nucleotides, the CDR3 is TGTGCCAGCAGCCAGGCCTCAGGCTATGGCTACACCTTC.

V and J are TRBV5-4 and TRBJ1-1; perhaps TRBD1 as D (6 bases). The V end was cut by 1 base, the J end by 3 bases, with 7 bases between. The CDR3 extends over 13 amino acids. The germline V gene has CDR1 SGHNT and CDR2 YYREEE (reference sequence). CDR3 residues: CASSLHRDTEAFF. The CDR3 DNA reads TGTGCCAGCAGCTTGCACAGGGACACTGAAGCTTTCTTT.

The rearrangement links TRBV6-5 to TRBJ2-7, with TRBD2 identical over 7 bases. Germline V gene data show CDR1 as MNHEY and CDR2 as SVGAGI. This CDR3 region has 14 residues. After removal of 7 bases from V and 2 bases from J, the junction contained 8 bases not matched to a gene. The DNA of the CDR3 is TGTGCCAGCACAGAGAGCGGGGACCCCTACGAGCAGTACTTC. As protein: CASTESGDPYEQYF.

About this clone itself: This likely traces to a read error, being one base from a far larger clone. V is TRBV28 and J is TRBJ1-1, with TRBD1 matching 8 bases. From germline, CDR1 is MDHEN and CDR2 SYDVKM. This CDR3 has 13 amino acids. The DNA of the CDR3 is TGTACCAGCAGTTTAGACAGGGGCGAGGAAGCTTTCTTT. Its translation: CTSSLDRGEEAFF. Complete variable domain (other parts from reference TRBV28 and TRBJ1-1): DVKVTQSSRYLVKRTGEKVFLECVQDMDHENMFWYRQDPGLGLRLIYFSYDVKMKEKGDIPEGYSVSREKKERFSLILESASTNQTSMYLCTSSLDRGEEAFFGQGTRLTVV.

This clone was detected a few times. A far larger clone is a single base away, which makes a read error likely. The V gene is TRBV2, the J gene TRBJ1-1, with TRBD1 identical over 9 bases. The CDR3 has 13 amino acids. Germline V CDR1 and CDR2: SNHLY, FYNNEI. Trimming cost V 8 bases and J 6 bases; bases outside gene matches: 7. For the CDR3, the DNA is TGTGCCAGCCGGACACAGGGGGCAGCTGAAGCTTTCTTT. This sequence encodes CASRTQGAAEAFF.

V and J are TRBV5-1 and TRBJ2-1; 9 bases are shared with TRBD2. The CDR3 is 17 residues long. The germline gives CDR1 SGHRS, CDR2 YFSETQ. Unmatched junction bases numbered 9, after V lost 4 bases and J lost 1 base. The DNA for the CDR3 is TGCGCCAGCAGCCAAGGTCCCAGCGGGAGGTCCTACAATGAGCAGTTCTTC. Protein sequence: CASSQGPSGRSYNEQFF.

The chain links TRBV6-4 to TRBJ2-2; 10 bases align to TRBD2. V gave up 6 bases and J gave up 6 bases; unmatched junction bases: 7. Germline CDR1 is MRHNA and CDR2 is SNTAGT. The CDR3 runs to 15 residues. Written as DNA, the CDR3 is TGTGCCAGCAGGCTAGGGACTAGCGAATCCGGGGAGCTGTTTTTT. This gives the protein CASRLGTSESGELFF.

The V and J genes are TRBV6-4 and TRBJ2-3; 7 bases are shared with TRBD2. Losses at the gene ends were 8 bases for V and 5 bases for J; bases not matched to a gene: 16. The germline gives CDR1 MRHNA, CDR2 SNTAGT. This CDR3 has 16 residues. The CDR3 nucleotides read TGTGCCAGCCGTAAGTATAGGGACTACCTGGGAGATACGCAGTATTTT. It yields the protein CASRKYRDYLGDTQYF.

Comments on this clone: Within the sample, other DNA sequences also encode this same CDR3. The chain couples TRBV29-1 to TRBJ1-1; no reliable D call. V was trimmed by 4 bases and J by 0 bases, leaving 9 bases between them. CDR1 is SQVTM, CDR2 ANQGSEA, per germline. CDR3 size: 13 residues. CDR3: CSVGKELNTEAFF. The CDR3 region has the DNA TGCAGCGTTGGTAAGGAATTGAACACTGAAGCTTTCTTT. The full variable domain, rest sourced from reference TRBV29-1 and TRBJ1-1, is SAVISQKPSRDICQRGTSLTIQCQVDSQVTMMFWYRQQPGQSLTLIATANQGSEATYESGFVIDKFPISRPNLTFSTLTVSNMSPEDSSIYLCSVGKELNTEAFFGQGTRLTVV.

This chain uses TRBV6-5 with TRBJ1-4; D remains ambiguous. Germline CDR1 MNHEY, CDR2 SVGAGI. This CDR3 comprises 13 residues. Trimming shortened V by 8 bases and J by 8 bases, and 15 bases separated the two germline ends. CDR3 in amino acids: CASSRRSDEKLFF. CDR3 bases: TGTGCCAGCTCCCGACGCAGCGACGAAAAACTGTTTTTT.

The chain couples TRBV19 to TRBJ1-1, with unresolved D. The V gene's germline CDR1 is LNHDA and CDR2 SQIVND (reference sequence). V lost 1 base and J lost 8, with 14 bases in between. The CDR3 spans 14 residues. The CDR3 coding sequence is TGTGCCAGTAGTATAGTTGGCAGCGGAAAAGAAGCTTTCTTT. This sequence encodes CASSIVGSGKEAFF.

The V and J genes are TRBV7-9 and TRBJ2-6; D is undetermined. CDR3 length: 14 residues. The germline CDR1 and CDR2 sequences are SEHNR and FQNEAQ (reference sequence). V was pared by 5 bases and J by 3 bases, with 8 bases between. CDR3 sequence reads: CASSPNFGANVLTF. Written as DNA, the CDR3 is TGTGCCAGCAGCCCCAATTTTGGGGCCAACGTCCTGACTTTC.

The V and J genes are TRBV7-9 and TRBJ1-1; no firm D call. Looked up from germline, CDR1 is SEHNR and CDR2 is FQNEAQ (reference sequence). The germline V and J ends were trimmed by 5 bases and 7 bases, with 8 bases remaining between them. The CDR3 is 11 residues long. CDR3 amino acids: CASSTNFEAFF. DNA for the CDR3: TGTGCCAGCAGCACCAACTTTGAAGCTTTCTTT.

This clone showed up just a few times. CDR3 residues: CASNLRAPQETQYF. CDR3 sequence (DNA): TGTGCCAGCAATTTACGGGCCCCTCAAGAGACCCAGTACTTC. The J gene is TRBJ2-5, the V gene TRBV6-6, with D hard to call. Trimming pared 7 bases from V and 2 bases from J, leaving 14 bases between. The CDR3 length is 14 residues. Germline CDR1 and CDR2: MNHNY and SVGAGI (reference sequence).

Concerning this clone: One base separates it from a far larger clone, so it is likely a read error. This is likely a read error, given that the CDR3 carries no conserved phenylalanine or tryptophan at its end. The chain carries TRBV5-1 and TRBJ2-7; 9 nucleotides line up with TRBD2. J gave up 2 bases and V 3 bases, and 3 bases lay outside the gene matches. This CDR3 spans 14 amino acids. Looked up from germline, CDR1 is SGHRS and CDR2 is YFSETQ. In nucleotides, the CDR3 is TGCGCCAGCAGCTGGGCTAGCGGGACCTACGAGCAGTACTCC. Translated, it gives CASSWASGTYEQYS.

As regards this clone: A read error may be the cause here, since a much bigger clone is one base away. The sample has other DNA sequences that encode this CDR3 too. The V and J genes are TRBV7-3 and TRBJ2-1; 11 bases map to TRBD2. CDR1 and CDR2 from the germline V gene are SGHTA and FQGTGA. V dropped 5 bases and J dropped 3; count of bases not matched to a gene: 12. The CDR3 runs to 18 residues. Here the CDR3 reads CASSMTGTSGRLYNEQFF. CDR3 DNA sequence: TGTGCCAGCAGCATGACCGGGACTAGCGGAAGACTCTACAATGAGCAGTTCTTC.

V and J are TRBV27 and TRBJ2-2; TRBD1 or TRBD2 may be the D gene (5 bases each). Trimming stripped 5 bases from V and 4 bases from J, with 11 bases between. The CDR3 spans 14 residues. The germline gives CDR1 MNHEY, CDR2 SMNVEV (reference sequence). CDR3 sequence reads: CASSPFGTTGELFF. For the CDR3, the DNA is TGTGCCAGCAGTCCCTTTGGGACCACCGGGGAGCTGTTTTTT.

A note on this clone: At one of its ends the junction is not consistent with the germline gene, which may arise from a read error. The same CDR3 can be traced to other DNA sequences in this sample. For the CDR3, the DNA is TGCGCCAGCAGCCAAGTCCCCGGCGGTGGGGCTAACGTCCTGACCTTC. It translates to CASSQVPGGGANVLTF. V is TRBV4-3 and J is TRBJ2-6, with D possibly being TRBD1 (5 bases). CDR1 is LGHNA and CDR2 is YSLEER in the germline V gene. The CDR3 is 16 amino acids.

Concerning this clone: The missing conserved phenylalanine or tryptophan at the end of this CDR3 makes a read error likely. It is unclear where the CDR3 begins or ends on the DNA, so no DNA is shown, and the CDR3 is as TCRdb lists it. The J gene is TRBJ1-2, the V gene TRBV28. Germline V gene data show CDR1 as MDHEN and CDR2 as SYDVKM. The CDR3 adds up to 9 amino acids, both ends counted. The CDR3 region is CASRPRGPV.

J is TRBJ2-2 and V is TRBV9; D might be TRBD2 (6 bases). CDR1 is SGDLS and CDR2 is YYNGEE in the germline V gene. The CDR3 runs 15 residues. V was shortened by 3 bases and J by 1 base, with 10 bases between the two germline ends. CDR3 amino acids: CASSASAVNTGELFF. The DNA for the CDR3 is TGTGCCAGCAGCGCTAGCGCGGTGAACACCGGGGAGCTGTTTTTT.

The CDR3 DNA follows: TGTGCCACCAGCAGAGATCGGGGGGAAGCCACTGAAGCTTTCTTT. Its protein product is CATSRDRGEATEAFF. The chain couples TRBV15 to TRBJ1-1, with a weak D call TRBD1 (5 bases). V lost 0 bases and J 4 bases, leaving 12 bases between the germline ends. The CDR3 spans 15 residues. Looked up from germline, CDR1 is LNHNV and CDR2 is YYDKDF (reference sequence). The full variable domain, in which reference TRBV15 and TRBJ1-1 provide the parts outside the CDR3, is DAMVIQNPRYQVTQFGKPVTLSCSQTLNHNVMYWYQQKSSQAPKLLFHYYDKDFNNEADTPDNFQSRRPNTSFCFLDIRSPGLGDTAMYLCATSRDRGEATEAFFGQGTRLTVV.

This clone was recorded once. The chain couples TRBV28 to TRBJ1-4; 9 positions match TRBD1. J gave up 7 bases and V 3 bases, and 3 bases lay outside the gene matches. Germline-derived CDR1 and CDR2 are MDHEN and SYDVKM. The CDR3 length is 14 residues. CDR3 residues: CASSLGDRVEKLFF. CDR3 sequence (DNA): TGTGCCAGCAGTTTGGGGGACAGGGTTGAAAAACTGTTTTTT.

A word on this clone: A far more abundant clone sits one base away, making this likely a read error. The genes are TRBV11-2 and TRBJ2-7; TRBD1 agrees at 11 bases. The CDR3 runs to 15 residues. Germline V gene sequence: CDR1 SGHAT, CDR2 FQNNGV. CDR3 protein: CANSPRGGQGDEQYF. The CDR3 coding sequence is TGTGCCAACAGCCCTCGCGGGGGACAGGGGGACGAGCAGTACTTC.

This chain connects TRBV11-2 to TRBJ2-5; a weak D match, TRBD2 (5 bases). Germline V gene lookup returns CDR1 SGHAT and CDR2 FQNNGV. The CDR3 is 14 residues long. The V end was cut by 1 base, the J end by 11 bases, with 17 bases between. The CDR3: CASSLVVATGEQYF. CDR3 sequence (DNA): TGTGCCAGCAGCTTAGTGGTAGCGACGGGTGAGCAGTACTTC. The complete variable domain, with remaining parts taken from reference TRBV11-2 and TRBJ2-5, reads EAGVAQSPRYKIIEKRQSVAFWCNPISGHATLYWYQQILGQGPKLLIQFQNNGVVDDSQLPKDRFSAERLKGVDSTLKIQPAKLEDSAVYLCASSLVVATGEQYFGPGTRLLVL.

Concerning this clone itself: This may be a read error, as it is one base from a much larger clone. CDR3 DNA: TGTGCCAGTAGTAAGGGGTGGCTATCCCAAGCTAATGAAAAACTGTTTTTT. This sequence encodes CASSKGWLSQANEKLFF. This chain joins TRBV19 and TRBJ1-4, with D possibly matching TRBD1 (5 bases). Germline CDR1 reads LNHDA; CDR2 reads SQIVND (reference sequence). V dropped 4 bases and J dropped 3 bases, with 18 bases sitting between them. The CDR3 totals 17 residues.

The CDR3 sequence: CALWREGTNEQFF. The CDR3 DNA reads as TGTGCCTTATGGCGGGAGGGAACCAATGAGCAGTTCTTC. The chain has TRBV30 and TRBJ2-1; 9 positions agree with TRBD2. Germline V gives CDR1 GTSNPN, CDR2 SVGIG (reference sequence). The V gene end was trimmed by 7 bases and the J gene end by 6 bases; junction bases not matched to a gene: 7. This CDR3 is built from 13 residues.

This clone was detected once. The chain carries TRBV5-1 and TRBJ2-2; 10 nucleotides align to TRBD2. The CDR3 has 16 amino acids. The V gene's germline CDR1 is SGHRS and CDR2 YFSETQ. J was trimmed by 6 bases and V by 4 bases; bases with no gene match: 9. CDR3 sequence (DNA): TGCGCCAGCAGCCCAGCTAGCGGGAGTTTCCCCGGGGAGCTGTTTTTT. Translating it yields CASSPASGSFPGELFF.

The chain combines TRBV30 with TRBJ2-1, with D hard to call. With 7 bases removed from V and 10 bases from J, the gap between germline ends came to 14 bases. CDR1 and CDR2 from the germline V gene are GTSNPN and SVGIG (reference sequence). The CDR3 loop spans 11 amino acids. CDR3 bases: TGTGCCTCCACCCCGACTGGGGAGCAGTTCTTC. As protein: CASTPTGEQFF. Full variable domain (outside the CDR3, taken from reference TRBV30 and TRBJ2-1): SQTIHQWPATLVQPVGSPLSLECTVEGTSNPNLYWYRQAAGRGLQLLFYSVGIGQISSEVPQNLSASRPQDRQFILSSKKLLLSDSGFYLCASTPTGEQFFGPGTRLTVL.

The chain links TRBV5-4 to TRBJ2-1; D is possibly TRBD2 (5 bases). The CDR3 extends over 16 amino acids. The V end lost 0 bases, the J end lost 2 bases, and 12 bases lay between the germline ends. Germline CDR1 is SGHNT and CDR2 is YYREEE (reference sequence). The CDR3 DNA is TGTGCCAGCAGCTTGGCCCGGGGTCGGACCTACAATGAGCAGTTCTTC. This encodes CASSLARGRTYNEQFF.

This clone has a single count. The CDR3 sequence is CASSLVGTGIYEQYF. The CDR3 DNA follows: TGTGCCAGCAGCTTGGTCGGGACAGGGATCTACGAGCAGTACTTC. V and J are TRBV7-2 and TRBJ2-7, with 9 bases fitting TRBD1. After removal of 3 bases from V and 3 bases from J, the junction contained 6 bases not matched to a gene. The CDR3 runs to 15 residues. The V gene's germline CDR1 is SGHTA and CDR2 FQGNSA.